These 21 T cell receptor beta chains were all obtained from the same sample, sequenced in a study of blood T cell repertoires in COVID-19. Produced via immunoSEQ multiplex PCR; TCRdb's table is partial and in-frame only. Of roughly 190,000 clones in the sample, about nine tenths were seen once. Sequencing was carried out using peripheral blood. These receptors were collected from a man in his thirties or forties with acute or convalescent COVID-19.

V usage is TRBV29-1 and J usage is TRBJ1-1, with 8 bases that match TRBD1. Trimming removed 0 bases from V and 3 bases from J; junction bases left unmatched: 3. The V gene's germline CDR1 is SQVTM and CDR2 ANQGSEA. This CDR3 has 14 residues. CDR3 loop: CSVEEGRGHTEAFF. The CDR3 DNA is TGCAGCGTTGAAGAAGGCAGGGGGCACACTGAAGCTTTCTTT.

In DNA, the CDR3 is TGTGCCAGTAGGACAGGGGGTGAGCAGTTCTTC. Translated: CASRTGGEQFF. The chain has TRBV19 and TRBJ2-1, with TRBD1 matching over 9 bases. The CDR3 is made up of 11 amino acids. Trimming removed 6 bases from V and 9 bases from J; junction bases left unmatched: 0. CDR1 LNHDA and CDR2 SQIVND come from the germline V gene (reference sequence).

The rearrangement joins TRBV25-1 to TRBJ2-7; 10 bases fit TRBD1. CDR1 is MGHDK, CDR2 SYGVNS, per germline. Germline trimming cut 6 bases from V and 2 bases from J; bases unmatched to any gene: 4. The CDR3 extends over 14 amino acids. CDR3 protein: CASRNDRGPYEQYF. The CDR3 DNA follows: TGTGCCAGCAGAAACGACAGGGGGCCCTACGAGCAGTACTTC.

The chain carries TRBV4-2 and TRBJ2-6; TRBD2 agrees at 9 bases. The trim removed 3 bases at V and 2 bases at J, leaving 14 bases unmatched. CDR1 is LGHNA, CDR2 YNFKEQ, per germline. The CDR3 runs 20 residues. The DNA for the CDR3 is TGTGCCAGCAGCCAGACAGGGCCGCGGGAGGGGAAGCCTGGGGCCAACGTCCTGACTTTC. Its protein is CASSQTGPREGKPGANVLTF.

The CDR3 region has the DNA TGTGCCAGCACTGTTACATCAACTAATGAAAAACTGTTTTTT. It codes for CASTVTSTNEKLFF. The rearrangement links TRBV9 to TRBJ1-4, with D unclear. V gave up 6 bases and J gave up 0 bases, with 9 bases separating them. The CDR3 has 14 amino acids. Per the germline V gene, CDR1 is SGDLS and CDR2 is YYNGEE.

CDR3 amino acids: CATFELRQGNTEAFF. In DNA, the CDR3 is TGTGCCACCTTTGAACTAAGACAGGGGAACACTGAAGCTTTCTTT. V gene TRBV28 combines with J gene TRBJ1-1, with TRBD1 matching 7 bases. Germline V CDR1 and CDR2: MDHEN, SYDVKM. The V and J ends lost 10 bases and 1 base, in that order; junction bases with no gene match: 12. This CDR3 has 15 residues. Full variable domain (rest looked up from reference TRBV28 and TRBJ1-1): DVKVTQSSRYLVKRTGEKVFLECVQDMDHENMFWYRQDPGLGLRLIYFSYDVKMKEKGDIPEGYSVSREKKERFSLILESASTNQTSMYLCATFELRQGNTEAFFGQGTRLTVV.

The rearrangement links TRBV7-6 to TRBJ2-6; 7 bases fit TRBD2. J gave up 0 bases and V 4 bases, and 9 bases lay outside the gene matches. CDR1 and CDR2 from the germline V gene are SGHVS and FNYEAQ. The CDR3 runs to 18 residues. The chain's CDR3 is CASSWGGTGSSGANVLTF. CDR3 coding DNA: TGTGCCAGCAGCTGGGGGGGGACGGGATCCTCTGGGGCCAACGTCCTGACTTTC.

V usage is TRBV6-1 and J usage is TRBJ2-7, with 12 bases aligning to TRBD1. CDR3 size: 14 residues. The germline V gene has CDR1 MNHNS and CDR2 SASEGT. V was clipped by 5 bases and J by 6 bases; unmatched bases: 5. CDR3 residues: CASSYGTGGSEQYF. In DNA form, the CDR3 reads TGTGCCAGCAGTTATGGGACAGGGGGCTCCGAGCAGTACTTC.

V gene TRBV28 combines with J gene TRBJ2-7, with a tentative D call TRBD2 (5 bases). This CDR3 spans 14 amino acids. Germline V CDR1 and CDR2: MDHEN, SYDVKM. Trimming shortened V by 3 bases and J by 4 bases, and 13 bases separated the two germline ends. The CDR3 region has the DNA TGTGCCAGCAGTTTCGCTGAGGGCACGTACGAGCAGTACTTC. This gives the protein CASSFAEGTYEQYF. The entire variable domain, with the rest obtained from reference TRBV28 and TRBJ2-7, is as follows: DVKVTQSSRYLVKRTGEKVFLECVQDMDHENMFWYRQDPGLGLRLIYFSYDVKMKEKGDIPEGYSVSREKKERFSLILESASTNQTSMYLCASSFAEGTYEQYFGPGTRLTVT.

This clone was recorded a few times. The chain recombines TRBV11-2 with TRBJ1-6; D unresolved. Germline CDR1 is SGHAT and CDR2 is FQNNGV. The V gene lost 5 bases and the J gene lost 7 bases, with 12 bases spanning the gap. This CDR3 contains 14 residues. CDR3 in amino acids: CASSGTSENSPLHF. The CDR3 DNA is TGTGCCAGCAGCGGAACCTCGGAGAATTCACCCCTCCACTTT. The variable domain in full, with the rest retrieved from reference TRBV11-2 and TRBJ1-6, is EAGVAQSPRYKIIEKRQSVAFWCNPISGHATLYWYQQILGQGPKLLIQFQNNGVVDDSQLPKDRFSAERLKGVDSTLKIQPAKLEDSAVYLCASSGTSENSPLHFGNGTRLTVT.

The chain carries TRBV28 and TRBJ1-2, with TRBD1 as a possible D gene (6 bases). With 4 bases removed from V and 2 bases from J, the gap between germline ends came to 8 bases. CDR3 length equals 13 residues. Germline V CDR1 and CDR2: MDHEN, SYDVKM. The CDR3 is CASSSGQNYGYTF. DNA of the CDR3: TGTGCCAGCAGTTCAGGACAGAACTATGGCTACACCTTC.

The chain couples TRBV3-1 (or the pseudogene TRBV3-2) to TRBJ1-1; D unclear. The CDR3 covers 15 residues. Germline CDR1 LGHDT, CDR2 YNNKEL (reference sequence). The V gene lost 0 bases and the J gene lost 4 bases, with 12 bases spanning the gap. The DNA for the CDR3 is TGTGCCAGCAGCCAAGAAGCGGGCCGATTCACTGAAGCTTTCTTT. Translating gives CASSQEAGRFTEAFF.

This chain joins TRBV18 and TRBJ2-5, with TRBD2 identical over 8 bases. Germline V CDR1 and CDR2: KGHSH, LQKENI. The V gene end was trimmed by 3 bases and the J gene end by 7 bases; junction bases not matched to a gene: 13. The CDR3 has 16 amino acids. As DNA, the CDR3 is TGTGCCAGCTCACCTAACAACCTAGGACTAGCTGGGACCCAGTACTTC. Amino acids: CASSPNNLGLAGTQYF.

The CDR3 DNA reads TGTGCCAGCAGAAACTCGATGAACACCGGGGAGCTGTTTTTT. Translating it yields CASRNSMNTGELFF. The chain combines TRBV27 with TRBJ2-2; no clear D. From germline, CDR1 is MNHEY and CDR2 SMNVEV (reference sequence). The CDR3 sequence is 14 residues long. Trimming shortened V by 6 bases and J by 1 base, and 9 bases separated the two germline ends.

This chain joins TRBV5-6 and TRBJ1-5; tentative D call: TRBD1 (6 bases). Germline V CDR1 and CDR2: SGHDT, YYEEEE. The CDR3 has 14 amino acids. Trimming shortened V by 2 bases and J by 2 bases, and 8 bases separated the two germline ends. The CDR3 here is CASSFRGRNQPQHF. The CDR3, as DNA: TGTGCCAGCAGCTTCAGGGGACGCAATCAGCCCCAGCATTTT.

The V and J genes are TRBV29-1 and TRBJ2-7, with D perhaps matching TRBD1 (6 bases). Per the germline V gene, CDR1 is SQVTM and CDR2 is ANQGSEA. There are 14 residues in the CDR3. Trimming shortened V by 6 bases and J by 8 bases, and 23 bases separated the two germline ends. DNA of the CDR3: TGCAGCGTGCGCTCCGGGGATCGTGGGACACAGCAGTACTTC. It is translated as CSVRSGDRGTQQYF.

V is TRBV28 and J is TRBJ1-6; 8 positions agree with TRBD1. The CDR3 is 15 amino acids. The J segment lost 7 bases and the V segment lost 7 bases, leaving 9 bases of the junction unmatched. Germline values: CDR1 MDHEN, CDR2 SYDVKM. CDR3 in amino acids: CASKTGDSSNSPLHF. CDR3 coding DNA: TGTGCCAGCAAGACAGGGGACTCATCGAATTCACCCCTCCACTTT.

The rearrangement joins TRBV3-1 (or the pseudogene TRBV3-2) to TRBJ2-1, with 10 positions matching TRBD2. The CDR3 extends over 14 amino acids. The J segment lost 10 bases and the V segment lost 4 bases, leaving 7 bases of the junction unmatched. Germline V CDR1 and CDR2: LGHDT, YNNKEL (reference sequence). CDR3 loop: CASSRLAGVGEQFF. In nucleotides, the CDR3 is TGTGCCAGCAGCCGGCTAGCGGGAGTGGGGGAGCAGTTCTTC.

The chain employs TRBV7-2 and TRBJ1-5; D remains ambiguous. The CDR3 spans 16 residues. Deletions cut 5 bases from V and 3 bases from J, with 17 bases between. Germline V gene lookup returns CDR1 SGHTA and CDR2 FQGNSA. CDR3 protein: CASSTTGVYTNQPQHF. The CDR3 bases are TGTGCCAGCAGCACTACCGGGGTATATACCAATCAGCCCCAGCATTTT.

The chain couples TRBV28 to TRBJ1-5, with TRBD1 matching 9 bases. The trim removed 5 bases at V and 6 bases at J, leaving 5 bases unmatched. CDR3 length: 14 residues. Per the germline V gene, CDR1 is MDHEN and CDR2 is SYDVKM. The DNA of the CDR3 is TGTGCCAGCAGTACAGGGGGCTTAGGTCAGCCCCAGCATTTT. It specifies CASSTGGLGQPQHF.

The J gene is TRBJ2-1, the V gene TRBV27; 8 nucleotides line up with TRBD2. The ends lost 0 bases at V and 10 bases at J; junction bases unmatched: 8. The CDR3 runs to 15 residues. Germline V gene lookup returns CDR1 MNHEY and CDR2 SMNVEV (reference sequence). Here the CDR3 DNA reads TGTGCCAGCAGTTTATCGGCGGGGGGCGCATGGGAGCAGTTCTTC. It specifies CASSLSAGGAWEQFF.